The next 9 T cell receptor beta chains were all read from a single sample in a study of blood T cells in healthy people across ages. The use of a sample-barcoded 5' primer and a J-beta primer mix characterized a second PCR of about 6 to 12 cycles. One entry per CDR3 protein results from TCRdb running MiXCR on the 5' RACE reads. The repertoire includes 650,000 to 950,000 distinct CDR3 sequences, around 43% of them detected once, and approximately 20% sits in the top ten. The sample consisted of blood. The receptors were gathered from a man aged 55 to 69 in good health.

This rearrangement joins TRBV20-1 to TRBJ2-2, with unresolved D. Germline V gene data show CDR1 as DFQATT and CDR2 as SNEGSKA (reference sequence). This CDR3 spans 15 amino acids. V dropped 6 bases and J dropped 0 bases, with 14 bases sitting between them. This CDR3 is CSATHLVPNTGELFF. CDR3 sequence (DNA): TGCAGTGCCACGCACTTAGTTCCGAACACCGGGGAGCTGTTTTTT.

The sample holds many counts of this clonotype. This chain links TRBV4-3 with TRBJ2-1; 7 bases match TRBD2. The CDR3 has 17 residues. CDR1 is LGHNA and CDR2 is YSLEER in the germline V gene. Trimming removed 3 bases from V and 4 bases from J; junction bases left unmatched: 12. The CDR3 region is CASSQTWVASGYNEQFF. In nucleotides, the CDR3 is TGCGCCAGCAGCCAGACCTGGGTGGCTAGCGGTTACAATGAGCAGTTCTTC.

This clonotype was seen more than once but under ten times. The chain combines TRBV5-1 with TRBJ2-3, with 8 nucleotides matching TRBD1. The CDR3 is 15 amino acids. J lost 1 base, V lost 3 bases, and 4 bases had no gene match. Per the germline V gene, CDR1 is SGHRS and CDR2 is YFSETQ. The CDR3 region is CASSSGQVGTDTQYF. As DNA, the CDR3 is TGCGCCAGCAGCTCGGGACAGGTGGGCACAGATACGCAGTATTTT.

V usage is TRBV19 and J usage is TRBJ2-1; no clear D. V was shortened by 6 bases and J by 8 bases, with 20 bases between the two germline ends. From germline, CDR1 is LNHDA and CDR2 SQIVND (reference sequence). The CDR3 extends over 15 amino acids. The CDR3 sequence is CASSPSPYLTDEQFF. For the CDR3, the DNA is TGTGCCAGTAGCCCTAGTCCCTACCTTACCGATGAGCAGTTCTTC.

This clonotype was seen only a few times. This sequence joins TRBV9 and TRBJ2-3; no reliable D call. The CDR3 is made up of 14 amino acids. V lost 0 bases, J lost 0 bases, and 5 bases lay in between. CDR1 is SGDLS and CDR2 is YYNGEE in the germline V gene. The CDR3 reads CASSVEPSTDTQYF. CDR3 sequence (DNA): TGTGCCAGCAGCGTAGAACCTAGCACAGATACGCAGTATTTT.

Many counts were recorded for this clonotype. The rearrangement uses TRBV5-1 and TRBJ2-5; TRBD2 matches 14 bases. With V trimmed by 4 bases and J by 2 bases, 4 bases remained unmatched. Germline V gene lookup returns CDR1 SGHRS and CDR2 YFSETQ. This CDR3 spans 16 amino acids. CDR3: CASSLRTSGGQETQYF. Here the CDR3 DNA reads TGCGCCAGCAGCCTCCGGACTAGCGGGGGGCAAGAGACCCAGTACTTC.

There are a few counts of this clonotype. The DNA of the CDR3 is TGTGCCAGCAGTGAAATTTCGGACGGATCCTACGAGCAGTACTTC. It yields the protein CASSEISDGSYEQYF. This chain uses TRBV2 with TRBJ2-7; D remains ambiguous. Trimming left V 2 bases short and J 1 base short, with 12 bases between. The CDR3 has 15 residues. From germline, CDR1 is SNHLY and CDR2 FYNNEI.

This chain uses TRBV6-6 with TRBJ1-6; D not certain. Looked up from germline, CDR1 is MNHNY and CDR2 is SVGAGI (reference sequence). V dropped 3 bases and J dropped 7 bases, with 10 bases sitting between them. The CDR3 has 14 amino acids. The CDR3 region is CASSYKNLNSPLHF. The CDR3 DNA sequence: TGTGCCAGCAGTTATAAAAATTTAAATTCACCCCTCCACTTT.

There are a few counts of this clonotype. V is TRBV20-1 and J is TRBJ2-1, with 8 bases identical to TRBD2. Germline V gene lookup returns CDR1 DFQATT and CDR2 SNEGSKA (reference sequence). The CDR3 contains 15 residues. J was trimmed by 9 bases and V by 6 bases; bases with no gene match: 16. The CDR3 sequence: CSALTTSGNRGEQFF. The CDR3 DNA is TGCAGTGCCCTCACAACTAGCGGAAACCGCGGTGAGCAGTTCTTC.